The clone carrying this T cell receptor (beta chain) was observed a few times. The CDR3 runs 17 residues. From germline, CDR1 is SGHAT and CDR2 FQNNGV. V lost 5 bases to trimming and J lost 4 bases; unmatched junction nucleotides: 9. Reverse transcription of extracted RNA yielded cDNA, which provided the sequencing template. Profiling relied on immunoSEQ multiplex PCR, and the TCRdb table lists in-frame clones only, not all of them. The repertoire holds 80,000 to 100,000 clones, with about 44% as singletons. This sample was taken from a study of CD8+ T cells in alopecia areata. Noted treatment: oral pan-JAK inhibitor, 5-10 mg twice daily.

The receptor comes from a human donor with alopecia areata. The chain employs TRBV11-2 and TRBJ2-5; 14 nucleotides match TRBD2. The sample consisted of CD8+ T cells sorted from blood, taken at week 24, from a patient treated with tofacitinib. The DNA for the CDR3 is TGTGCCAGCAGCATTCGACTAGCGGGAGGGCCGGGAGAGACCCAGTACTTC. Translating gives CASSIRLAGGPGETQYF.